This record concerns one T cell receptor (beta chain) sequence. Clones were sequenced by immunoSEQ multiplex PCR, and TCRdb holds only the in-frame ones, with some missing. Among some 34,000 clones listed, approximately 72% were seen once. The data were taken from a study of radiotherapy plus CTLA-4 blockade in lung cancer. With 1 base removed from V and 4 bases from J, the gap between germline ends came to 8 bases. The germline gives CDR1 SGHVS, CDR2 FNYEAQ. This CDR3 has 13 residues. Sequenced material: peripheral blood, taken from a patient treated with radiotherapy plus ipilimumab. The receptor was derived from a human donor with non-small cell lung cancer who had stable disease on radiotherapy plus ipilimumab. This rearrangement joins TRBV7-6 to TRBJ2-7; D is perhaps TRBD2 (5 bases). CDR3 sequence reads: CASSLDGGYEQYF. The CDR3 DNA reads TGTGCCAGCAGCTTAGACGGCGGGTACGAGCAGTACTTC. The whole variable domain, filled in from reference TRBV7-6 and TRBJ2-7, reads GAGVSQSPRYKVTKRGQDVALRCDPISGHVSLYWYRQALGQGPEFLTYFNYEAQQDKSGLPNDRFSAERPEGSISTLTIQRTEQRDSAMYRCASSLDGGYEQYFGPGTRLTVT.